The rows below give T cell receptor beta chains drawn from one sample of a study of OX40 agonist ivuxolimab in advanced cancers. Assay used: immunoSEQ multiplex PCR; TCRdb lists only in-frame clones, some missing. The data show fewer than 25,000 clones, with roughly 73% seen just once and about 20% held by the top ten. The sample consisted of CD4+ or CD8+ T cells sorted from blood, taken in a trial of the OX40 agonist ivuxolimab. The receptor source for this set is an adult with an advanced solid tumor such as melanoma, head and neck, liver or kidney cancer. CDR3s include the opening cysteine and the closing phenylalanine or tryptophan. Fields, in order: CDR3 protein, CDR3 DNA, V gene, clone size, D gene, J gene. A D gene is named only where the DNA matches it firmly. Part of the rows lack a size; the others show once, few, many or a class for expanded clones.

CDR3aa: CASSVGRSNEQFF
CDR3nt: TGTGCCAGCAGCGTAGGCAGGTCGAATGAGCAGTTCTTC
v_gene: TRBV9
abundance: few
d_gene: NA
j_gene: TRBJ2-1

CDR3aa: CAISEIGAKSSGANVLTF
CDR3nt: TGTGCCATCAGTGAGATAGGGGCGAAGAGCTCTGGGGCCAACGTCCTGACTTTC
v_gene: TRBV10-3
abundance: NA
d_gene: NA
j_gene: TRBJ2-6

CDR3aa: CASSHWDTPNTGELFF
CDR3nt: TGCGCCAGCAGCCACTGGGACACGCCGAACACCGGGGAGCTGTTTTTT
v_gene: TRBV4-1
abundance: NA
d_gene: NA
j_gene: TRBJ2-2

CDR3aa: CASSPNEAGGPDTQYF
CDR3nt: TGTGCCAGCAGCCCCAACGAAGCGGGGGGGCCCGATACGCAGTATTTT
v_gene: TRBV6-6
abundance: NA
d_gene: TRBD2
j_gene: TRBJ2-3

CDR3aa: CASSLGGAPDTEAFF
CDR3nt: TGTGCCAGCAGTTTGGGGGGGGCTCCAGACACTGAAGCTTTCTTT
v_gene: TRBV28
abundance: NA
d_gene: NA
j_gene: TRBJ1-1

CDR3aa: CASSPPGWSQYF
CDR3nt: TGTGCCAGCAGCCCCCCGGGGTGGTCCCAGTACTTC
v_gene: TRBV7-9
abundance: few
d_gene: NA
j_gene: TRBJ2-5

CDR3aa: CASSLPLREMFYEQYF
CDR3nt: TGTGCCAGCAGTTTACCTCTCAGAGAGATGTTCTACGAGCAGTACTTC
v_gene: TRBV28
abundance: NA
d_gene: NA
j_gene: TRBJ2-7

CDR3aa: CASSAGAGPNTEAFF
CDR3nt: TGTGCCAGCAGCGCAGGGGCGGGCCCGAACACTGAAGCTTTCTTT
v_gene: TRBV25-1
abundance: NA
d_gene: NA
j_gene: TRBJ1-1

CDR3aa: CASSPPLTGVAGELFF
CDR3nt: TGTGCCAGCTCACCCCCCCTGACAGGGGTCGCCGGGGAGCTGTTTTTT
v_gene: TRBV18
abundance: NA
d_gene: TRBD1
j_gene: TRBJ2-2

CDR3aa: CASSSPARVSRRTGELFF
CDR3nt: TGTGCCAGCAGTTCCCCGGCCAGGGTCTCCCGTCGGACCGGGGAGCTGTTTTTT
v_gene: TRBV28
abundance: NA
d_gene: NA
j_gene: TRBJ2-2

CDR3aa: CASSPRPDGYTF
CDR3nt: TGTGCCAGCAGTCCCCGTCCTGATGGCTACACCTTC
v_gene: TRBV6-5
abundance: once
d_gene: NA
j_gene: TRBJ1-2

CDR3aa: CASSVSTGNNYGYTF
CDR3nt: TGTGCCAGCAGTGTTTCGACAGGGAACAACTATGGCTACACCTTC
v_gene: TRBV6-4
abundance: NA
d_gene: TRBD1
j_gene: TRBJ1-2

CDR3aa: CASSLGRTGGDYTQYF
CDR3nt: TGTGCCAGCAGCTTGGGTAGGACAGGGGGCGACTATACGCAGTATTTT
v_gene: TRBV5-4
abundance: few
d_gene: TRBD1
j_gene: TRBJ2-3

CDR3aa: CASSQDLEGETGELFF
CDR3nt: TGTGCCAGCAGCCAAGATCTGGAAGGGGAGACCGGGGAGCTGTTTTTT
v_gene: TRBV4-2
abundance: few
d_gene: NA
j_gene: TRBJ2-2

CDR3aa: CASSSYSGTSGGNEQFF
CDR3nt: TGTGCCAGCAGCTCTTATTCCGGGACTAGCGGGGGCAATGAGCAGTTCTTC
v_gene: TRBV11-3
abundance: NA
d_gene: TRBD2
j_gene: TRBJ2-1

CDR3aa: CASSIGTGDGYTF
CDR3nt: TGTGCCAGTAGTATAGGGACAGGGGATGGCTACACCTTC
v_gene: TRBV19
abundance: NA
d_gene: TRBD1
j_gene: TRBJ1-2

CDR3aa: CASSLIGALTPNYGYTF
CDR3nt: TGTGCCAGCAGCTTAATAGGAGCGCTAACTCCTAACTATGGCTACACCTTC
v_gene: TRBV5-6
abundance: NA
d_gene: NA
j_gene: TRBJ1-2

CDR3aa: CASSPVESNQPQHF
CDR3nt: TGCGCCAGCAGTCCTGTCGAAAGCAATCAGCCCCAGCATTTT
v_gene: TRBV10-2
abundance: NA
d_gene: NA
j_gene: TRBJ1-5

CDR3aa: CASSQGGGAYEQFF
CDR3nt: TGCGCCAGCAGCCAAGGCGGGGGGGCCTATGAGCAGTTCTTC
v_gene: TRBV4-3
abundance: NA
d_gene: TRBD2
j_gene: TRBJ2-1

CDR3aa: CASLGLGGTEAFF
CDR3nt: TGTGCCTCTTTGGGCCTCGGCGGCACTGAAGCTTTCTTT
v_gene: TRBV30
abundance: medium-sized
d_gene: NA
j_gene: TRBJ1-1

CDR3aa: CASTKETGPQRDTQYF
CDR3nt: TGTGCCAGCACCAAAGAGACAGGGCCGCAGAGAGATACGCAGTATTTT
v_gene: TRBV13
abundance: NA
d_gene: TRBD1
j_gene: TRBJ2-3

CDR3aa: CASSPPGGTEAFF
CDR3nt: TGTGCCAGCAGCCCCCCTGGGGGAACTGAAGCTTTCTTT
v_gene: TRBV7-9
abundance: NA
d_gene: NA
j_gene: TRBJ1-1

CDR3aa: CASSSELRGVTEAFF
CDR3nt: TGTGCCAGCAGCTCAGAACTAAGAGGGGTAACTGAAGCTTTCTTT
v_gene: TRBV7-9
abundance: once
d_gene: NA
j_gene: TRBJ1-1

CDR3aa: CASSRVGELFF
CDR3nt: TGTGCCAGCAGCCGCGTTGGGGAGCTGTTTTTT
v_gene: TRBV5-4
abundance: once
d_gene: NA
j_gene: TRBJ2-2

CDR3aa: CASSLVQGPYEQYF
CDR3nt: TGTGCCAGCAGCTTGGTCCAGGGGCCCTACGAGCAGTACTTC
v_gene: TRBV7-1
abundance: once
d_gene: NA
j_gene: TRBJ2-7

CDR3aa: CASSVDVNTEAFF
CDR3nt: TGTGCCAGCAGCGTAGACGTGAACACTGAAGCTTTCTTT
v_gene: TRBV9
abundance: medium-sized
d_gene: NA
j_gene: TRBJ1-1

CDR3aa: CASRFERGDFYEQYF
CDR3nt: TGCGCCAGCAGGTTTGAGCGGGGGGATTTCTACGAGCAGTACTTC
v_gene: TRBV5-1
abundance: few
d_gene: TRBD2
j_gene: TRBJ2-7

CDR3aa: CAWRASGGFTYEQYF
CDR3nt: TGTGCCTGGAGGGCGAGCGGGGGCTTTACCTACGAGCAGTACTTC
v_gene: TRBV30
abundance: NA
d_gene: TRBD2
j_gene: TRBJ2-7

CDR3aa: CASSLRGDSLGFEQFF
CDR3nt: TGCGCCAGCAGCTTGCGCGGAGACAGCCTGGGGTTTGAGCAGTTCTTC
v_gene: TRBV5-1
abundance: few
d_gene: NA
j_gene: TRBJ2-1

CDR3aa: CASSWWGTAYEQYF
CDR3nt: TGTGCCAGCAGTTGGTGGGGCACGGCCTACGAGCAGTACTTC
v_gene: TRBV28
abundance: NA
d_gene: NA
j_gene: TRBJ2-7

CDR3aa: CASRPPTSSTDTQYF
CDR3nt: TGTGCCAGCAGGCCACCTACATCTAGCACAGATACGCAGTATTTT
v_gene: TRBV6-6
abundance: NA
d_gene: NA
j_gene: TRBJ2-3

CDR3aa: CASSQVGNEQFF
CDR3nt: TGCGCCAGCAGCCAAGTTGGGAATGAGCAGTTCTTC
v_gene: TRBV4-1
abundance: NA
d_gene: NA
j_gene: TRBJ2-1

CDR3aa: CASSQDQGPQETQYF
CDR3nt: TGCGCCAGCAGCCAAGATCAGGGGCCACAAGAGACCCAGTACTTC
v_gene: TRBV4-1
abundance: NA
d_gene: NA
j_gene: TRBJ2-5

CDR3aa: CASPLGAHRCHNEQFF
CDR3nt: TGTGCTAGCCCCTTAGGGGCGCACCGCTGCCACAATGAGCAGTTCTTC
v_gene: TRBV7-7
abundance: once
d_gene: NA
j_gene: TRBJ2-1

CDR3aa: CASSLGQGDYEQYF
CDR3nt: TGTGCTAGCAGCTTGGGACAAGGGGACTACGAGCAGTACTTC
v_gene: TRBV7-7
abundance: medium-sized
d_gene: NA
j_gene: TRBJ2-7